The clone carrying this TCR beta chain was seen ten or more times. These data come from a study of identical twins. V trimming: 3 bases; J trimming: 0 bases; junction bases outside the gene matches: 11. This CDR3 is 16 amino acids long. Germline V gives CDR1 DFQATT, CDR2 SNEGSKA (reference sequence). In TCRdb, the 5' RACE reads were re-called with MiXCR into one record per CDR3 protein. This sample yields 550,000 to 800,000 distinct CDR3 sequences, of which about 7.1% are seen a single time; roughly 1.5% belongs to the top ten. These data also featured in a second study, about yellow fever vaccine responses in identical twins.

The genes are TRBV20-1 and TRBJ2-7, with 7 bases lining up with TRBD2. The TCR comes from a woman aged 18-35 years in good health. Sequencing input: PBMCs. In nucleotides, the CDR3 is TGCAGTGCTAGTCTTTCCCAAGCGGGACGCTCCTACGAGCAGTACTTC. Protein product: CSASLSQAGRSYEQYF.